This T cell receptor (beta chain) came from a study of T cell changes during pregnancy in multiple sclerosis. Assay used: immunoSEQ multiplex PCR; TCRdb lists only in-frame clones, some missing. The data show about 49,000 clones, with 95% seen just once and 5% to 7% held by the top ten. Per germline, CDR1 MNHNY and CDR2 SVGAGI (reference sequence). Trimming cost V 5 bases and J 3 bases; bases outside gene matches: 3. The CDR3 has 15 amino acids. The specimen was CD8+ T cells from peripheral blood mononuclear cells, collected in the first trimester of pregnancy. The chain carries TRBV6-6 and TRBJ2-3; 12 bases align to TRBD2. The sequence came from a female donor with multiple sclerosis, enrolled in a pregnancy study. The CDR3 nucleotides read TGTGCCAGCAGTCAACTAGCGGGAGGAACAGATACGCAGTATTTT. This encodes CASSQLAGGTDTQYF.